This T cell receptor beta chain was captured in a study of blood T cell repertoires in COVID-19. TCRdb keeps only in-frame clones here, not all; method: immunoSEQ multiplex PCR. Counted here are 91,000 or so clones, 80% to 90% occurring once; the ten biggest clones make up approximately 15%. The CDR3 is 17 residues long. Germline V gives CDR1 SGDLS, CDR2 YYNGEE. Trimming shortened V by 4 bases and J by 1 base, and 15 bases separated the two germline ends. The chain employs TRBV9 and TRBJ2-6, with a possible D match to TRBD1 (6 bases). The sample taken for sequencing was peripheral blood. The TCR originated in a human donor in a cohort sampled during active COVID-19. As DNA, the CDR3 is TGTGCCAGCAGCTCCACGTCGACAGGATCTGGGGCCAACGTCCTGACTTTC. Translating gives CASSSTSTGSGANVLTF.